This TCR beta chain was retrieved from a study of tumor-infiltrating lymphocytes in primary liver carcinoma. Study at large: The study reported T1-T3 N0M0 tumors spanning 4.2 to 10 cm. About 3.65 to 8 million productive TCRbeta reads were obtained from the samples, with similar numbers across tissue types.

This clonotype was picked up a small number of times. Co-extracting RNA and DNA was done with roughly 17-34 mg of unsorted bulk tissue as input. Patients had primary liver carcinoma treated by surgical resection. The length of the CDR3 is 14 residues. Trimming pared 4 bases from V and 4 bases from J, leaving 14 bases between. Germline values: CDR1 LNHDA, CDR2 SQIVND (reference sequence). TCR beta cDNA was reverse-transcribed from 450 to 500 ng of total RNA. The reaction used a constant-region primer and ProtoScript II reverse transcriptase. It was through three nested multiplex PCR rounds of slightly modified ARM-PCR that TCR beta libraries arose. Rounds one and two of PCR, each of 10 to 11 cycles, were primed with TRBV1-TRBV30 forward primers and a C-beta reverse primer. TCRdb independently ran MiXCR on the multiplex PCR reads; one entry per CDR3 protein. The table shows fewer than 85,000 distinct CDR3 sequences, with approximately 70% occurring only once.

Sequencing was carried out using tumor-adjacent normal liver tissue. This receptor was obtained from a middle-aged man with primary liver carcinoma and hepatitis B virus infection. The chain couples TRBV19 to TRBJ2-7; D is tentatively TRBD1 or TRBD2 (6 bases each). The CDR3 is CASSTRQEGYEQYF. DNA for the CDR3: TGTGCCAGTAGTACCCGACAGGAGGGGTACGAGCAGTACTTC.